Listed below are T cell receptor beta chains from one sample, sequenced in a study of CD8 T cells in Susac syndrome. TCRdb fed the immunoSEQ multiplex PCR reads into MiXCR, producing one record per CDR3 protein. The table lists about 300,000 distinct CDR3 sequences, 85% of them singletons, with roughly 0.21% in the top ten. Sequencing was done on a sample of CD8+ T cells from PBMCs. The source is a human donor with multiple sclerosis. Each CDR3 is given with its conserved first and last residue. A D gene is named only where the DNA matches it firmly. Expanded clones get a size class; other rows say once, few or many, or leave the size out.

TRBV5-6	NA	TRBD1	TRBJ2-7	CASSSGQVSSYEQYF	TGTGCCAGCAGCTCCGGACAGGTGTCCTCCTACGAGCAGTACTTC
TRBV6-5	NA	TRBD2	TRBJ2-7	CASSTLAGEHEQYF	TGTGCCAGCAGTACACTAGCGGGAGAGCACGAGCAGTACTTC
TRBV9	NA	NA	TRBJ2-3	CASSVFLADTQYF	TGTGCCAGCAGCGTATTTTTAGCGGATACGCAGTATTTT
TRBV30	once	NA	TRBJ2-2	CAWSMGTGELFF	TGTGCCTGGAGTATGGGGACCGGGGAGCTGTTTTTT
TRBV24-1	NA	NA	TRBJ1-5	CATSDLEGDQPQHF	TGTGCCACCAGTGATTTGGAGGGGGATCAGCCCCAGCATTTT
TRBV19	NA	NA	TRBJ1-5	CASRFGSNSNQPQHF	TGTGCCAGTAGATTCGGGTCTAATAGCAATCAGCCCCAGCATTTT
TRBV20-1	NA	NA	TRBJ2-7	CSARVTGTGSYEQYF	TGCAGTGCTAGAGTTACCGGGACTGGGTCCTACGAGCAGTACTTC
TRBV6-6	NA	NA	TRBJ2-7	CASSYEGFVEQYF	TGTGCCAGCAGTTATGAGGGGTTCGTCGAGCAGTACTTC
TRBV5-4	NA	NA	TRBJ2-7	CASSLAEGRYEQYF	TGTGCCAGCAGCTTGGCCGAGGGACGCTACGAGCAGTACTTC
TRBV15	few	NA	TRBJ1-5	CATSREGGTALKAQHF	TGTGCCACCAGCAGAGAGGGGGGGACGGCCCTAAAGGCCCAGCATTTT
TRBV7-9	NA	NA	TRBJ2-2	CASSLLPGGADTGELFF	TGTGCCAGCAGCTTACTTCCGGGGGGCGCGGACACCGGGGAGCTGTTTTTT
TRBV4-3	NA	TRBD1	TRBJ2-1	CASSQDRQGFYNEQFF	TGCGCCAGCAGCCAAGATCGACAGGGATTTTACAATGAGCAGTTCTTC
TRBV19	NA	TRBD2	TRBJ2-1	CASKEREGRPDEQFF	TGTGCCAGTAAAGAACGGGAGGGCCGCCCCGATGAGCAGTTCTTC
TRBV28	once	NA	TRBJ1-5	CASSTRVLSNQPQHF	TGTGCCAGCAGTACCAGGGTCCTTAGCAATCAGCCCCAGCATTTT
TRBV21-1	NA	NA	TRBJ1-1	CASNPGREHTEAFF	TGTGCCAGCAACCCAGGGAGGGAGCACACTGAAGCTTTCTTT
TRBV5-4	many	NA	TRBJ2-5	CASSLRGETQYF	TGTGCCAGCAGCCTCAGGGGAGAGACCCAGTACTTC
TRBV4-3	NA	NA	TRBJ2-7	CASSQGSPSTFPYEQYF	TGCGCCAGCAGCCAAGGTAGCCCATCCACGTTTCCCTACGAGCAGTACTTC
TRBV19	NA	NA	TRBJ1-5	CASGPEYSNQPQHF	TGTGCCAGTGGGCCGGAATATAGCAATCAGCCCCAGCATTTT
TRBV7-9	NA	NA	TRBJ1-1	CASSFDGQGPNTEAFF	TGTGCCAGCAGCTTCGACGGCCAGGGTCCGAACACTGAAGCTTTCTTT
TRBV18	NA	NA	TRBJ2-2	CASRHQWQDLTGELFF	TGTGCCAGCCGACACCAGTGGCAGGACCTCACCGGGGAGCTGTTTTTT
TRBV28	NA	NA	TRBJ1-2	CASSIGTIGDGYTF	TGTGCCAGCAGCATAGGGACAATCGGGGATGGCTACACCTTC
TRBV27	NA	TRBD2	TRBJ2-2	CASSFQPGLAGGLAGELFF	TGTGCCAGCAGTTTCCAACCGGGACTAGCGGGAGGTTTAGCCGGGGAGCTGTTTTTT
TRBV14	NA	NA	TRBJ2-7	CASSQVRGPGEQYF	TGTGCCAGCAGCCAAGTTCGGGGCCCGGGCGAGCAGTACTTC
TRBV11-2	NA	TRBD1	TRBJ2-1	CASSSFPGQGHYNEQFF	TGTGCCAGCAGCTCATTCCCGGGACAGGGGCATTACAATGAGCAGTTCTTC
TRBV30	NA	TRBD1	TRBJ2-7	CAWHPTGHEQYF	TGTGCCTGGCATCCGACAGGGCACGAGCAGTACTTC
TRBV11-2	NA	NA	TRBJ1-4	CASSFSRMIDEKLFF	TGTGCCAGCAGCTTCTCCCGAATGATAGATGAAAAACTGTTTTTT
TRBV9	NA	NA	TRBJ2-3	CASSVGSGSSTDTQYF	TGTGCCAGCAGCGTAGGGAGCGGTTCTAGCACAGATACGCAGTATTTT
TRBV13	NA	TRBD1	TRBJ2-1	CASSLEGTDNYNEQFF	TGTGCCAGCAGCTTAGAAGGGACAGACAATTACAATGAGCAGTTCTTC
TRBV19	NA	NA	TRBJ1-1	CASSIGADTEAFF	TGTGCCAGTAGTATTGGCGCTGACACTGAAGCTTTCTTT
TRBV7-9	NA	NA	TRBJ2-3	CASSSPRGAITDTQYF	TGTGCCAGCAGCTCCCCTAGGGGCGCTATCACAGATACGCAGTATTTT
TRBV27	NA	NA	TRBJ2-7	CASRLGPVSYEQYF	TGTGCCAGCAGGTTGGGGCCGGTCTCCTACGAGCAGTACTTC
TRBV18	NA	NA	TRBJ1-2	CASSSAAPGYGYTF	TGTGCCAGCTCTTCCGCCGCGCCGGGCTATGGCTACACCTTC
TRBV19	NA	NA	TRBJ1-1	CASSIDGGSTEAFF	TGTGCCAGTAGTATAGATGGGGGAAGCACTGAAGCTTTCTTT
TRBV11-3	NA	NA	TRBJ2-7	CASSPERGARYEQYF	TGTGCCAGCAGCCCTGAGAGGGGGGCTCGGTACGAGCAGTACTTC
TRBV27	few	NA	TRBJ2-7	CASSFLGSSYEQYF	TGTGCCAGCAGTTTCCTAGGTAGTTCCTACGAGCAGTACTTC